What follows are 30 T cell receptor beta chains derived from one specimen sequenced in a study of cytomegalovirus exposure and HLA in healthy donors. Researchers ran the PCR with 60 Vbeta and 13 Jbeta primers. The assay was immunoSEQ multiplex PCR, and TCRdb's table has in-frame clones only and misses some. This table lists more than 110,000 clones. Sequencing was done on a sample of PBMCs. These receptor sequences come from a man between 35 and 55 years old in good health and CMV-seronegative.

This rearrangement joins TRBV6-1 to TRBJ1-2; 10 bases are a match to TRBD1. The CDR3 runs to 15 residues. Germline V gives CDR1 MNHNS, CDR2 SASEGT. The ends lost 4 bases at V and 3 bases at J; junction bases unmatched: 5. CDR3 sequence: CASSVGTGEYYGYTF. CDR3 DNA: TGTGCCAGCAGTGTCGGGACAGGGGAATACTATGGCTACACCTTC.

V is TRBV7-7 and J is TRBJ2-5; possibly TRBD1 for D (6 bases). This CDR3 has 16 amino acids. V shed 5 bases and J shed 0 bases, with 16 bases lying between them. Germline V CDR1 and CDR2: SSHAT, FNYEAQ (reference sequence). CDR3 amino acids: CASSRIGQPNQETQYF. Here the CDR3 DNA reads TGTGCCAGCAGCCGAATAGGACAGCCTAACCAAGAGACCCAGTACTTC.

The rearrangement joins TRBV4-2 to TRBJ2-3, with 8 nucleotides matching TRBD2. The CDR3 length is 15 residues. The V gene end was trimmed by 6 bases and the J gene end by 4 bases; junction bases not matched to a gene: 9. Germline V CDR1 and CDR2: LGHNA, YNFKEQ. CDR3 residues: CASSPGGAEADTQYF. The CDR3 DNA is TGTGCCAGCAGTCCCGGGGGGGCCGAAGCAGATACGCAGTATTTT.

V and J are TRBV5-6 and TRBJ2-3, with D maybe TRBD1 (6 bases). The V end was cut by 2 bases, the J end by 3 bases, with 10 bases between. Germline V gene lookup returns CDR1 SGHDT and CDR2 YYEEEE. The CDR3 is made up of 14 amino acids. CDR3 residues: CASSFVRGTDTQYF. CDR3 bases: TGTGCCAGCAGCTTCGTCAGGGGAACAGATACGCAGTATTTT.

The gene calls are TRBV4-3 and TRBJ1-6; D not resolved. This CDR3 is built from 17 residues. V lost 0 bases and J lost 0, with 9 bases in between. Germline V CDR1 and CDR2: LGHNA, YSLEER. Written as DNA, the CDR3 is TGCGCCAGCAGCCAAGATCTGGGGAGCTCCTATAATTCACCCCTCCACTTT. Its translation: CASSQDLGSSYNSPLHF.

The CDR3 DNA follows: TGTGCCAGCAGCTTTTCAGCGGGGCCCACAGATACGCAGTATTTT. It codes for CASSFSAGPTDTQYF. The J gene is TRBJ2-3, the V gene TRBV11-3; TRBD2 matches at 7 bases. In germline, CDR1 is SGHNT, CDR2 YENEEA. V lost 3 bases, J lost 2 bases, and 5 bases stayed unmatched. The CDR3 runs to 15 residues.

The V call is TRBV14, the J call TRBJ2-7; D is unresolved. The CDR3 is 15 amino acids. Trimming cost V 1 base and J 3 bases, with 13 bases left between them. Germline V lookup: CDR1 SGHDN, CDR2 FVKESK. The CDR3 DNA is TGTGCCAGCAGCCAAGGAGTCGGCGGCTACTACGAGCAGTACTTC. This encodes CASSQGVGGYYEQYF.

V and J are TRBV14 and TRBJ2-5; 7 positions match TRBD2. Germline V gene lookup returns CDR1 SGHDN and CDR2 FVKESK. There are 15 residues in the CDR3. With 5 bases clipped from V and 4 bases from J, the junction kept 10 bases outside the gene matches. Here the CDR3 DNA reads TGTGCCAGCAGCTCGACTAGCTGGACCGGAGAGACCCAGTACTTC. This codes for CASSSTSWTGETQYF.

For this clone: The sample contains more than one DNA sequence encoding this CDR3. The chain carries TRBV11-2 and TRBJ2-7; 7 nucleotides match TRBD1. J was trimmed by 4 bases and V by 5 bases; bases with no gene match: 2. This CDR3 is built from 12 residues. Germline lookup yields CDR1 SGHAT and CDR2 FQNNGV. CDR3 in DNA: TGTGCCAGCAGCCTACAGGGGTACGAGCAGTACTTC. This codes for CASSLQGYEQYF.

The rearrangement uses TRBV2 and TRBJ2-2, with TRBD1 matching 8 bases. This CDR3 spans 15 amino acids. CDR1 and CDR2 from the germline V gene are SNHLY and FYNNEI. V was pared by 6 bases and J by 5 bases, with 8 bases of the junction left unmatched. This chain's CDR3 is CASSFRGLGTGELFF. The CDR3 region has the DNA TGTGCCAGCAGCTTCAGGGGGCTAGGGACCGGGGAGCTGTTTTTT.

The CDR3 DNA follows: TGTGCCAGCAGCCCACAGGAGTCTGAAGCTTTCTTT. It yields the protein CASSPQESEAFF. The V and J genes are TRBV7-9 and TRBJ1-1; the D gene is possibly TRBD1 (5 bases). Germline loops: CDR1 SEHNR, CDR2 FQNEAQ (reference sequence). The CDR3 is 12 residues long. The V end lost 5 bases, the J end lost 6 bases, and 10 bases lay between the germline ends.

The J gene is TRBJ2-7, the V gene TRBV6-5, with D tentatively TRBD2 (5 bases). Trimming pared 6 bases from V and 1 base from J, leaving 10 bases between. The CDR3 has 13 amino acids. Germline V gene data show CDR1 as MNHEY and CDR2 as SVGAGI. The CDR3 coding sequence is TGTGCCAGCAGAGAGGGCAGGTCCTACGAGCAGTACTTC. This translates into CASREGRSYEQYF.

This chain uses TRBV7-8 with TRBJ1-2, with D perhaps matching TRBD1 (6 bases). The germline V gene encodes CDR1 SGHVS and CDR2 FQNEAQ. This CDR3 has 15 amino acids. V lost 4 bases, J lost 8 bases, and 20 bases lay in between. The CDR3 DNA sequence: TGTGCCAGCAGCTCCGCGTACAGGGCGAGAGAAGGCTACACCTTC. Translated: CASSSAYRAREGYTF.

The chain couples TRBV4-1 to TRBJ2-5; D possibly corresponds to TRBD2 (6 bases). The CDR3 covers 18 residues. Germline assignment: CDR1 MGHRA and CDR2 YSYEKL. Trimming cost V 1 base and J 10 bases, with 28 bases left between them. For the CDR3, the DNA is TGCGCCAGCAGCCAAGCCCCCATCCAGGACCCAGTTTGGAGGGACCAGTACTTC. Its translation is CASSQAPIQDPVWRDQYF.

The V and J genes are TRBV7-3 and TRBJ2-3; TRBD2 aligns across 7 bases. The trim removed 5 bases at V and 3 bases at J, leaving 8 bases unmatched. CDR1 SGHTA and CDR2 FQGTGA come from the germline V gene. The CDR3 has 15 amino acids. The CDR3 is CASSVGMGGTDTQYF. CDR3 sequence (DNA): TGTGCCAGCAGCGTGGGGATGGGGGGGACAGATACGCAGTATTTT.

This chain joins TRBV25-1 and TRBJ1-2, with D uncertain. Germline CDR1 is MGHDK and CDR2 is SYGVNS. With 6 bases removed from V and 0 bases from J, the gap between germline ends came to 5 bases. This CDR3 comprises 12 residues. The CDR3 sequence is CASRASNYGYTF. As DNA, the CDR3 is TGTGCCAGCAGGGCCTCTAACTATGGCTACACCTTC.

This chain joins TRBV5-6 and TRBJ1-3; 9 bases align to TRBD1. Germline CDR1 and CDR2: SGHDT and YYEEEE. The CDR3 sequence is 17 residues long. Losses at the gene ends were 4 bases for V and 0 bases for J; bases not matched to a gene: 8. CDR3 protein: CASSPGTGPYSGNTIYF. Written as DNA, the CDR3 is TGTGCCAGCAGCCCGGGGACAGGGCCGTACTCTGGAAACACCATATATTTT.

The gene calls are TRBV18 and TRBJ1-1; the D gene is possibly TRBD1 (5 bases). The CDR3 has 15 residues. V gave up 3 bases and J gave up 0 bases, with 11 bases separating them. Germline V CDR1 and CDR2: KGHSH, LQKENI. As DNA, the CDR3 is TGTGCCAGCTCACCTGAAGCCAGGGTGAACACTGAAGCTTTCTTT. This translates into CASSPEARVNTEAFF.

The chain joins TRBV7-9 to TRBJ1-1; D might be TRBD1 (5 bases). The CDR3 is 15 amino acids. V was trimmed by 1 base and J by 7 bases, leaving 16 bases between them. Germline V CDR1 and CDR2: SEHNR, FQNEAQ (reference sequence). CDR3 region: CASSLGARADLEAFF. The CDR3 coding sequence is TGTGCCAGCAGCTTAGGGGCCAGGGCAGACCTTGAAGCTTTCTTT.

The rearrangement links TRBV4-1 to TRBJ2-7; a weak D match, TRBD1 (6 bases). V lost 5 bases to trimming and J lost 3 bases, with 20 bases between them. CDR3 length: 16 residues. The germline V gene has CDR1 MGHRA and CDR2 YSYEKL. The CDR3, as DNA: TGCGCCAGCAGCGACATATTACAGGGTTTCGGCTACGAGCAGTACTTC. It codes for CASSDILQGFGYEQYF.

The rearrangement links TRBV2 to TRBJ1-1; D is unclear. The CDR3 length is 16 residues. With 5 bases removed from V and 1 base from J, the gap between germline ends came to 17 bases. Germline CDR1 reads SNHLY; CDR2 reads FYNNEI. The CDR3 DNA sequence: TGTGCCAGCAGTTATAACTTCATCCCCCCGAACACTGAAGCTTTCTTT. Its protein product is CASSYNFIPPNTEAFF.

The chain has TRBV5-8 and TRBJ2-2, with TRBD1 as a possible D gene (6 bases). V was shortened by 4 bases and J by 3 bases, with 13 bases between the two germline ends. This CDR3 comprises 15 residues. CDR1 SGHTS and CDR2 YDEGEE come from the germline V gene. The CDR3 loop is CASSPGTGYTGELFF. The CDR3 coding sequence is TGTGCCAGCAGCCCGGGAACAGGGTACACCGGGGAGCTGTTTTTT.

V gene TRBV18 combines with J gene TRBJ1-4, with TRBD1 matching over 8 bases. CDR3 size: 13 residues. The junction had 4 bases not matched to a gene; V was cut back by 8 bases and J by 5 bases. CDR1 and CDR2 from the germline V gene are KGHSH and LQKENI. The CDR3 region is CASTGQGNEKLFF. DNA for the CDR3: TGTGCCAGCACCGGACAGGGAAATGAAAAACTGTTTTTT.

This sequence joins TRBV9 and TRBJ2-3; weak D call: TRBD2 (7 bases). CDR3 length equals 15 residues. Trimming pared 9 bases from V and 1 base from J, leaving 18 bases between. The germline V gene encodes CDR1 SGDLS and CDR2 YYNGEE. DNA of the CDR3: TGTGCCACCCAGAAACGGGGGGCAGGCACAGATACGCAGTATTTT. This codes for CATQKRGAGTDTQYF.

The genes are TRBV5-1 and TRBJ1-5; weak D call: TRBD1 (6 bases). Per germline, CDR1 SGHRS and CDR2 YFSETQ. Trimming cost V 4 bases and J 4 bases, with 12 bases left between them. This CDR3 contains 14 residues. CDR3 DNA: TGCGCCAGCAGCCCGGACAGAAATAATCAGCCCCAGCATTTT. This encodes CASSPDRNNQPQHF.

The V and J genes are TRBV18 and TRBJ2-4; 7 nucleotides match TRBD1. Germline CDR1 KGHSH, CDR2 LQKENI. This CDR3 contains 18 residues. V dropped 6 bases and J dropped 1; count of bases not matched to a gene: 15. The CDR3 nucleotides read TGTGCCAGCTCCCGGGACAGCCGCTCTCTATGGGCCAAAAACATTCAGTACTTC. This encodes CASSRDSRSLWAKNIQYF.

This chain joins TRBV5-4 and TRBJ1-6, with 7 positions matching TRBD1. There are 16 residues in the CDR3. In germline, CDR1 is SGHNT, CDR2 YYREEE (reference sequence). After removal of 4 bases from V and 6 bases from J, the junction contained 10 bases not matched to a gene. CDR3 nucleotides: TGTGCCAGCAGCATTAACCCGGGACAGACTAATTCACCCCTCCACTTT. Translation gives CASSINPGQTNSPLHF. The full variable domain, completed using reference TRBV5-4 and TRBJ1-6, is ETGVTQSPTHLIKTRGQQVTLRCSSQSGHNTVSWYQQALGQGPQFIFQYYREEENGRGNFPPRFSGLQFPNYSSELNVNALELDDSALYLCASSINPGQTNSPLHFGNGTRLTVT.

V is TRBV19 and J is TRBJ2-1, with 9 nucleotides matching TRBD1. This CDR3 is 16 amino acids long. Looked up from germline, CDR1 is LNHDA and CDR2 is SQIVND (reference sequence). Losses at the gene ends were 3 bases for V and 6 bases for J; bases not matched to a gene: 9. CDR3 nucleotides: TGTGCCAGTAGTATTTTACAGGGGGCTTTCGGCAATGAGCAGTTCTTC. Translating gives CASSILQGAFGNEQFF.

V is TRBV29-1 and J is TRBJ1-4, with 9 bases fitting TRBD1. Per the germline V gene, CDR1 is SQVTM and CDR2 is ANQGSEA. Losses at the gene ends were 4 bases for V and 8 bases for J; bases not matched to a gene: 11. CDR3 length: 15 amino acids. Here the CDR3 reads CSVGSPDRGGEKLFF. In nucleotides, the CDR3 is TGCAGCGTTGGTTCACCGGACAGGGGAGGGGAAAAACTGTTTTTT.

V is TRBV28 and J is TRBJ2-7, with a possible D match to TRBD1 (6 bases). V lost 4 bases and J lost 5, with 12 bases in between. CDR1 is MDHEN, CDR2 SYDVKM, per germline. CDR3 length: 13 amino acids. The CDR3 DNA is TGTGCCAGCAGTTCCTCGGACAGAAACGAGCAGTACTTC. This gives the protein CASSSSDRNEQYF.